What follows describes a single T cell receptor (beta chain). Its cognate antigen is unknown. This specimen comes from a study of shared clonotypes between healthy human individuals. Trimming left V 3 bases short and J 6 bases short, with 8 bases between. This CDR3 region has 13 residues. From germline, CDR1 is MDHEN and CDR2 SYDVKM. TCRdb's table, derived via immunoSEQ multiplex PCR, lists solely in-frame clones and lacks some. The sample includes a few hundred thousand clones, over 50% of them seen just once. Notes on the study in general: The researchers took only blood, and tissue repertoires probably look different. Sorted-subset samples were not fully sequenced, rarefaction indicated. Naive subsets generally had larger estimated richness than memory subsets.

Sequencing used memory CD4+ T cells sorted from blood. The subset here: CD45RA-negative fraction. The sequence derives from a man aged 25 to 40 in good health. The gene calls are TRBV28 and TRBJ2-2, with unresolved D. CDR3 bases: TGTGCCAGCAGTTTTATCACGGCCGGGGAGCTGTTTTTT. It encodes CASSFITAGELFF.